This TCR beta chain was recovered during a study of CD8 T cells in ankylosing spondylitis (dated by TCRdb to the late 2010s). Study-wide context: To find TCR variants linked to disease, the study profiled T cell receptor beta repertoires in ankylosing spondylitis patients and healthy donors. The whole study cohort included 85 to 120 healthy donors and around 25 ankylosing spondylitis patients. Peripheral blood was sampled, and synovial fluid was also collected from ankylosing spondylitis patients.

On this clonotype itself: No antigen is known for it. No much larger clonotype is one base removed from it; base qualities were not supplied.

Sequencing took place on an Illumina HiSeq 2500. Quantitative 5'-RACE with molecular barcodes was the method used to prepare the TCR beta libraries. The study's processing was this. Disease-linked TCR variants were identified with a new computational method built on a probabilistic model of VDJ rearrangement. TCRdb reran the public reads through fastp at Q25 and MiXCR, keeping productive beta chains. Rows matching on CDR3 protein sequence are summarized as one entry with the most common DNA and genes. These V and J calls originate from TCRdb's pipeline instead of the authors' own analysis. Here the sample has around 340,000 distinct CDR3 sequences; around 20% occur a single time. Over 10% of the sample belongs to the ten largest clones. V loses 0 bases at its end and J loses 2 bases; junction bases beyond the gene matches: 6. CDR1 SGHDN and CDR2 FVKESK were looked up in the germline V gene. The CDR3 runs 16 residues from the cysteine to the phenylalanine. Only the CDR3 DNA is retained, 48 bases long and in frame from the first base.

Paper-wide results and their limitations: Blood from ankylosing spondylitis patients appeared to be characterized by a TCR beta motif composed of under ten highly homologous amino acid variants. The disease-linked clones had a CD8+ phenotype and were found at relatively low frequencies in peripheral blood. Some TCR beta motif variants had previously been reported in synovial fluid and blood of reactive arthritis patients, which suggested common disease-initiation mechanisms. According to the report, matched synovial fluid samples from ankylosing spondylitis patients were significantly enriched for the disease-linked clones.

Recombination linked TRBV14 to TRBJ2-7, with 8 bases aligning to TRBD1. The specimen was blood, either unsorted or a sorted T cell fraction (not recorded which). The clonotype originates from a male donor with ankylosing spondylitis or in good health (not recorded which). The nucleotide sequence is given as TGTGCCAGCAGCCAAGATACCGGGACAGGCGCCTACGAGCAGTACTTC. This gives the protein CASSQDTGTGAYEQYF.